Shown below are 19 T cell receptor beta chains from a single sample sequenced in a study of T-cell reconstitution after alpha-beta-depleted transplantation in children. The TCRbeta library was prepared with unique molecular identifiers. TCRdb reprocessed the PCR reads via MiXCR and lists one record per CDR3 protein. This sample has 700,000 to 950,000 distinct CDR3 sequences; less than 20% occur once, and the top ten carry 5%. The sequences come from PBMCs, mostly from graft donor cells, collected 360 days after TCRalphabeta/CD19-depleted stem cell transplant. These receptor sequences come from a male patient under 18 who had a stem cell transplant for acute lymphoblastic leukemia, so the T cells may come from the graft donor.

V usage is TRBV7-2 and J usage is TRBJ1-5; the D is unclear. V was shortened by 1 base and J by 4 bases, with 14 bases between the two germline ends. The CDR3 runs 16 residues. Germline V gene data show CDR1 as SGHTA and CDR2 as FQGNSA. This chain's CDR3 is CASSLGPLMGNQPQHF. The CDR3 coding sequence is TGTGCCAGCAGCTTAGGACCTCTTATGGGGAATCAGCCCCAGCATTTT.

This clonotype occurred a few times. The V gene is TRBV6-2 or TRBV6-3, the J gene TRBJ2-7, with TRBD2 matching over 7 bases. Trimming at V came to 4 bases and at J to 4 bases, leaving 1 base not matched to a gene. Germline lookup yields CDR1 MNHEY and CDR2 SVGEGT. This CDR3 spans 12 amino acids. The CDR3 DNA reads TGTGCCAGCAGTTGGACTAGATACGAGCAGTACTTC. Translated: CASSWTRYEQYF.

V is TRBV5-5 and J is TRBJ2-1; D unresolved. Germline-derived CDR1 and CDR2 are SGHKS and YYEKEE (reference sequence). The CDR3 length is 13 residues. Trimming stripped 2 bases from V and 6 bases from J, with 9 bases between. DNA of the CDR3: TGTGCCAGCAGCTTTGGGTGGGGCAATGAGCAGTTCTTC. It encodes CASSFGWGNEQFF.

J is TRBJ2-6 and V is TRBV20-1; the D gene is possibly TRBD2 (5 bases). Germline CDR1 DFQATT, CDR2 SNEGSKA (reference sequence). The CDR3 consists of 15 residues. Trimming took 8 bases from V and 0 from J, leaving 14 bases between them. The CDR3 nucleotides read TGCAGTTTCAGCGGATGGAGCTCTGGGGCCAACGTCCTGACTTTC. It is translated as CSFSGWSSGANVLTF.

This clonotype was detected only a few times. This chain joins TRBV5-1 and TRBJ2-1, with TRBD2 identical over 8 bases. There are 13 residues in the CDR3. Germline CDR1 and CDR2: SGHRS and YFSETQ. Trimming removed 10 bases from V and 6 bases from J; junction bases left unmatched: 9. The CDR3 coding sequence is TGCGCCGGGGCCGTGGCGGGGGGCAATGAGCAGTTCTTC. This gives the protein CAGAVAGGNEQFF.

The CDR3 DNA reads as TGCGCCAGCAGCCAAGGCCTAGCGATGGCAGATACGCAGTATTTT. Amino acid sequence: CASSQGLAMADTQYF. The chain combines TRBV4-1 with TRBJ2-3, with D tentatively TRBD2 (6 bases). V was pared by 1 base and J by 4 bases, with 12 bases between. The germline gives CDR1 MGHRA, CDR2 YSYEKL. This CDR3 region has 15 residues.

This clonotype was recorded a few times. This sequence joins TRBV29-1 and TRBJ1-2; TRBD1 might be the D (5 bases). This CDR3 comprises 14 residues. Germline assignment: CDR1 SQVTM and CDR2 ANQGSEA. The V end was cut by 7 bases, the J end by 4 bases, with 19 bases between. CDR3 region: CSARPMDISYGYTF. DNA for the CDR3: TGCAGCGCGAGGCCCATGGACATTAGCTATGGCTACACCTTC.

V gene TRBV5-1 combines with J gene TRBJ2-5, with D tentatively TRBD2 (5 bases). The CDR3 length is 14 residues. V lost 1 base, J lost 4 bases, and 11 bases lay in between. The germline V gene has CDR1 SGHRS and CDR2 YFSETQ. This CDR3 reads CASSLNGKGETQYF. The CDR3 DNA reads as TGCGCCAGCAGCTTGAACGGGAAGGGAGAGACCCAGTACTTC.

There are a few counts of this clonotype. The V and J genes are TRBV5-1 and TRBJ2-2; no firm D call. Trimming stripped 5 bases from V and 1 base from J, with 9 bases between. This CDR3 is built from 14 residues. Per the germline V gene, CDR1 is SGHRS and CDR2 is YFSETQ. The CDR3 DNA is TGCGCCAGCAGGTCCGACGGGAACACCGGGGAGCTGTTTTTT. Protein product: CASRSDGNTGELFF.

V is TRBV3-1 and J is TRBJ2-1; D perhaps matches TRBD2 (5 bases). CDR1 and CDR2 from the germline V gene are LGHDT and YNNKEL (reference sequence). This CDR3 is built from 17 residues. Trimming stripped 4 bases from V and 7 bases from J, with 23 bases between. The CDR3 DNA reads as TGTGCCAGCAGCCTTTTCATTCCCGGGATCGGCGGAAATGAGCAGTTCTTC. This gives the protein CASSLFIPGIGGNEQFF.

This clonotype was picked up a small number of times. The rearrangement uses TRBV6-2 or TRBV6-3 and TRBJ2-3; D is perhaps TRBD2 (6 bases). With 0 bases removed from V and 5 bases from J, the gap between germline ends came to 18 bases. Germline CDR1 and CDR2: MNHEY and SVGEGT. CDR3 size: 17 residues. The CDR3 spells CASSYSSEGSGIDTQYF. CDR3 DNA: TGTGCCAGCAGTTACTCGAGTGAGGGTAGCGGAATAGATACGCAGTATTTT.

The CDR3 loop is CASRNTLTYEQYF. CDR3 sequence (DNA): TGTGCCAGCAGGAACACGTTAACCTACGAGCAGTACTTC. The chain couples TRBV12-3 or TRBV12-4 to TRBJ2-7, with D unclear. With 6 bases removed from V and 2 bases from J, the gap between germline ends came to 11 bases. The CDR3 runs to 13 residues.

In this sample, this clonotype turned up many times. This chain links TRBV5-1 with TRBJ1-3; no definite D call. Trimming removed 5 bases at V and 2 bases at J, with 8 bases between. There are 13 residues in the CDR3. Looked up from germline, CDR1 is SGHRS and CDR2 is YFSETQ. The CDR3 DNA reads TGCGCCAGCAGTGAAGGGACTGGAAACACCATATATTTT. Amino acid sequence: CASSEGTGNTIYF.

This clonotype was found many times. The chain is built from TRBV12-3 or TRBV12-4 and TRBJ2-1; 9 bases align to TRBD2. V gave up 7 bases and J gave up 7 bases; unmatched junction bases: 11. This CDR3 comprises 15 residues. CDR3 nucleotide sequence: TGTGCCAGCACAGCTAGCGGGAACCTAAGGAATGAGCAGTTCTTC. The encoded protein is CASTASGNLRNEQFF.

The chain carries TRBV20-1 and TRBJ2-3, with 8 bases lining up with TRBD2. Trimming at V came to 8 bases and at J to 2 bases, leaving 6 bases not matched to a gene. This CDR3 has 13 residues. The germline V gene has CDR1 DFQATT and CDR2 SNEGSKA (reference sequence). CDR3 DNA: TGCAGTACCTTAGCGGGACCCACAGATACGCAGTATTTT. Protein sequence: CSTLAGPTDTQYF.

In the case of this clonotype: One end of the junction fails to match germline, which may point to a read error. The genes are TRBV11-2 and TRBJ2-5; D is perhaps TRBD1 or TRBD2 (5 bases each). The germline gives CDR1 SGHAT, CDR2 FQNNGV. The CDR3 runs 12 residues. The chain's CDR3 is CASSLSGTRNHF. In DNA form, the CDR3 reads TGTGCCAGCAGCCTAAGTGGGACCAGAAATCACTTC. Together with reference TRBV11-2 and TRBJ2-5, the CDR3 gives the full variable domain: EAGVAQSPRYKIIEKRQSVAFWCNPISGHATLYWYQQILGQGPKLLIQFQNNGVVDDSQLPKDRFSAERLKGVDSTLKIQPAKLEDSAVYLCASSLSGTRNHFGPGTRLLVL.

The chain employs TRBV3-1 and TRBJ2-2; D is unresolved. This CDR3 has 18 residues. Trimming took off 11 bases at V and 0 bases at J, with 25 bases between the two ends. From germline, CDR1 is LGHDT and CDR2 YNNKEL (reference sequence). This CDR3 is CASSKVQRSTPNTGELFF. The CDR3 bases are TGTGCCTCCAGCAAAGTGCAGCGAAGCACTCCGAACACCGGGGAGCTGTTTTTT.

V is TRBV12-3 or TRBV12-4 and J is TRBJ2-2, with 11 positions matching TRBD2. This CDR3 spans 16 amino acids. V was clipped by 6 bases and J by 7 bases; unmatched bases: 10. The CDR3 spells CASSLPTSGIVGELFF. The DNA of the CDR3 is TGTGCCAGCAGCTTACCGACTAGCGGGATTGTCGGGGAGCTGTTTTTT.

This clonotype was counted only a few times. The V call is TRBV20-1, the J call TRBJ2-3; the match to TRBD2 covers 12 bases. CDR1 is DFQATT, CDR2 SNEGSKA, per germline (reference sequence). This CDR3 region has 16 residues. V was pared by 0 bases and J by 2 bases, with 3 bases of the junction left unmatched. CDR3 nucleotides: TGCAGTGCTAGAGATGGACTAGCGGGAAACACAGATACGCAGTATTTT. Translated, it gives CSARDGLAGNTDTQYF.